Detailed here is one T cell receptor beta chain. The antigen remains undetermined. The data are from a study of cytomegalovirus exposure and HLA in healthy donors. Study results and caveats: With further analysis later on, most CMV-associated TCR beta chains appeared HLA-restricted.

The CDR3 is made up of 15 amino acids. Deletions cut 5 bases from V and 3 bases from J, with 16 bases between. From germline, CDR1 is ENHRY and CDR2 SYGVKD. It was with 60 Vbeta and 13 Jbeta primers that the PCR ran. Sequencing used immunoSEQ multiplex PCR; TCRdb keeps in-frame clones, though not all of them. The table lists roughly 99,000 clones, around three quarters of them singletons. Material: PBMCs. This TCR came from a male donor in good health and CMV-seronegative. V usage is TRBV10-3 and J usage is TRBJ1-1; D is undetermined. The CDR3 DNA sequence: TGTGCCATCAGTCTCCAGCCGGCGAGGGACACTGAAGCTTTCTTT. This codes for CAISLQPARDTEAFF.